This TCR beta chain emerged from a study of shared clonotypes between healthy human individuals. This clone appeared a single time. Profiling relied on immunoSEQ multiplex PCR, and the TCRdb table lists in-frame clones only, not all of them. The sample consists of some 580,000 clones, 95% to 98% of them appearing once. This CDR3 spans 17 amino acids. J gave up 7 bases and V 0 bases, and 13 bases lay outside the gene matches. Per germline, CDR1 SGHKS and CDR2 YYEKEE (reference sequence). Naive-designated CD8 cells lacked CD45RO, were positively enriched for CCR7, and omitted terminally differentiated effector memory CD45RA+ cells.

This chain joins TRBV5-5 and TRBJ2-1; 7 positions agree with TRBD2. This TCR was sampled from a man aged 25 to 45 in good health. Sample: naive CD8+ T cells sorted from blood. CDR3 bases: TGTGCCAGCAGCTTGGAACCGATCTTGGCGGGAGAGAATGAGCAGTTCTTC. Protein sequence: CASSLEPILAGENEQFF.